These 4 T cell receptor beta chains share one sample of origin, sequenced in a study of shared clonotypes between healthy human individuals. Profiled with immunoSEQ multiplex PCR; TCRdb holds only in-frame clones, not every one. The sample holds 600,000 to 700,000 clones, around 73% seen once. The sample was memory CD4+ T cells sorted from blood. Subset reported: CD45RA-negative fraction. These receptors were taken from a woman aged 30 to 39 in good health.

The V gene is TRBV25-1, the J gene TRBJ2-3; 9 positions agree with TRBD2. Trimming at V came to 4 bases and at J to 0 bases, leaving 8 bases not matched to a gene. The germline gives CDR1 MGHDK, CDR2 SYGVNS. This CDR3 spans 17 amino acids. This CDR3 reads CASSVTSGPFSTDTQYF. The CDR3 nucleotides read TGTGCCAGCAGTGTGACTAGCGGACCGTTTAGCACAGATACGCAGTATTTT. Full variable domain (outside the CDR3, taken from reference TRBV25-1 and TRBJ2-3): EADIYQTPRYLVIGTGKKITLECSQTMGHDKMYWYQQDPGMELHLIHYSYGVNSTEKGDLSSESTVSRIRTEHFPLTLESARPSHTSQYLCASSVTSGPFSTDTQYFGPGTRLTVL.

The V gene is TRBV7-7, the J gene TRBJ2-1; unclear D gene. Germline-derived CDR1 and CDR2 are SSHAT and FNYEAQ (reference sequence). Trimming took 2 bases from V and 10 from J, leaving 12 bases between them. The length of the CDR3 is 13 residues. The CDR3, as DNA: TGTGCCAGCAGCTTATCACCTCTAGGGGAGCAGTTCTTC. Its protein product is CASSLSPLGEQFF.

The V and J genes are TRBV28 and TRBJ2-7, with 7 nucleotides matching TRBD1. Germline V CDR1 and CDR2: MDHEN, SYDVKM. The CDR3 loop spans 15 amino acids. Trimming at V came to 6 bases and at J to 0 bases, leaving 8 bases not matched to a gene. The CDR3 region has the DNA TGTGCCAGCAGGCTCGGGACAGCGAGCTCCTACGAGCAGTACTTC. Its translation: CASRLGTASSYEQYF.

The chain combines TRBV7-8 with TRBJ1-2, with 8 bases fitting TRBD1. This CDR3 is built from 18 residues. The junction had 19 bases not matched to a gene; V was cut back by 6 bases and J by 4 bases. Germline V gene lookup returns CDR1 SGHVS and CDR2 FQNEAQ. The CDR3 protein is CASSKGTGLPLRGYGYTF. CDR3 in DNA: TGTGCCAGCAGTAAAGGGACAGGCTTACCCCTACGGGGCTATGGCTACACCTTC.